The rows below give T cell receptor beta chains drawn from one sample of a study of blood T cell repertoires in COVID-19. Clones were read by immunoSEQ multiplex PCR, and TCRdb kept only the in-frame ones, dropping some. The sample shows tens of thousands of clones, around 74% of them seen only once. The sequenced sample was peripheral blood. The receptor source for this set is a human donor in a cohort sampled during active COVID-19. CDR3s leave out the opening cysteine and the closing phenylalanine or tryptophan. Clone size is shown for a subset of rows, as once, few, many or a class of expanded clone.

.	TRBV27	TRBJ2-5	ASSLRTGAIQETQY
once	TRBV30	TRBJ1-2	AWTTNYGYT
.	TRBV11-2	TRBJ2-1	ASSLNLGGGDYNEQF
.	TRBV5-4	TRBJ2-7	ASSLLGGTYEQY
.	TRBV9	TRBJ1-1	ASSAPRGRGNTEAF
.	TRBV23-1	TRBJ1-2	ASSHGQGKTGYT
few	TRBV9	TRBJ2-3	ASSETVVSDTQY
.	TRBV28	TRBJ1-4	ASSLAGPASNEKLF
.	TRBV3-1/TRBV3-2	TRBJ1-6	ASSQTGGGSPLH
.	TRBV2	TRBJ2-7	ASQDSAFSYEQY
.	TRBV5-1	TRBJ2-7	ASSWEFSSYEQY
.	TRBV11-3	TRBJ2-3	ASSNRGGNTDTQY
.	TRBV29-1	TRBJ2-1	SGATGPLSYNEQF
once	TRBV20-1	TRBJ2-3	TGQDTDTQY
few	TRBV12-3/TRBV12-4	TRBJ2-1	ASSPAPRERPV
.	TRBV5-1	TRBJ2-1	ASSLGSPAGYNEQF
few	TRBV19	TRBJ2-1	ASRGTRDNEQF
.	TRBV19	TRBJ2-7	ASSLDSTWDEQY
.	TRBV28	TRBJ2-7	ASSLLYREGYEQY
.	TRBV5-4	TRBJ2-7	ASSRGLAGSYEQY
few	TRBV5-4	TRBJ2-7	ASSSPGSGGYEQY
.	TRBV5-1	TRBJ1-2	ASSPGQGYGYT
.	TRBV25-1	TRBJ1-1	ASSEPGGGNTEAF
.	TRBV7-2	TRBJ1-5	ASSPPAGQPQH
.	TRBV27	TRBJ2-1	ASSFSRYNEQF
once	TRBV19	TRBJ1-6	ASSTGTGGSPLH
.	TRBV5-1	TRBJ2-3	ASRGAPSTDTQY
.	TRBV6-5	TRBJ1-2	ASSQQGAGNYGYT
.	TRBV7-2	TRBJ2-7	ASSLAIAGAYEQY
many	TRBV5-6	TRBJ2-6	ASSLWGRHYGSGANVLT
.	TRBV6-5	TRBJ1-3	ASQGRVTGNTIY
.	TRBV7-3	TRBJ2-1	ASSLFGQGFHEQF
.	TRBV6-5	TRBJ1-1	ASSYSLTMNTEAF
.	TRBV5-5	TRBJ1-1	ASSLPAGMNTEAF
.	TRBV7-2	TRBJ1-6	ASSLARNSPLH
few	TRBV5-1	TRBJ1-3	ASSWDRGPAGNTIY
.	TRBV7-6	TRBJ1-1	ASSLAATPNTEAF
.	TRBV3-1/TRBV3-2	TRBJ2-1	ASRWGGHEQF
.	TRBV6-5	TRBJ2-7	ASKERGKDYEQY
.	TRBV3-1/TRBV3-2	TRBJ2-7	ASSQDPLAGMGQY
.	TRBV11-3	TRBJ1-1	ASSLGYRGGNTEAF
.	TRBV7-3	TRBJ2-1	ASSFGQTIYNEQF
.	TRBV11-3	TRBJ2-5	ASSLAGGALWETQY
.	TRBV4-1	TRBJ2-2	ASSQVRDTGELF
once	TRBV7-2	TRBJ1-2	ASSFISGYT
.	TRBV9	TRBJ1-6	ASSTSGDNSPLH
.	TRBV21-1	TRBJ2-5	ASSTSGENQETQY
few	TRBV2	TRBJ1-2	ASSEDRGNYGYT
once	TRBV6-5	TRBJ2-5	ASSYLRGGQETQY
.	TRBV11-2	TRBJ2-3	ASSLGQTGDRDTQY
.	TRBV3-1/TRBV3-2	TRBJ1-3	ASSRTWVADTIY
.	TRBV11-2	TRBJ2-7	ASSAGAYEQY
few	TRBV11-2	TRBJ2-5	ASSFGVAGGSQETQY
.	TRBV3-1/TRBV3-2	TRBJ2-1	AIGIQGSGEQF